The 5 T cell receptor beta chains below come from one sample, sequenced in a study of vaccination and CD4 T cells after COVID-19. Their cognate antigens are unknown. Oncomine TCR Beta short-read sequencing was applied to DNA from cultured CD4+ T cells. Using its own MiXCR run on the PCR reads, TCRdb lists one record per CDR3 protein. Of 9,500 to 15,000 distinct CDR3 sequences in the sample, approximately 50% were seen once. Treatment denoted: approximately nine-day PBMC culture with coronavirus spike peptide pools or control peptides (ViraFEST assay). Sample: CD4+ T cells from blood, cultured in vitro. Every receptor here comes from a human donor who had recovered from COVID-19.

The rearrangement uses TRBV19 and TRBJ1-4; D is possibly TRBD1 (5 bases). Germline V gene lookup returns CDR1 LNHDA and CDR2 SQIVND (reference sequence). Between the trimmed V and J ends, which lost 7 bases and 3 bases, there was a span of 12 bases. The CDR3 spans 14 residues. CDR3 amino acids: CASISTGANEKLFF. CDR3 sequence (DNA): TGTGCCAGTATCTCTACAGGAGCTAATGAAAAACTGTTTTTT.

The rearrangement joins TRBV19 to TRBJ1-1; 7 bases are shared with TRBD1. The V and J ends lost 5 bases and 1 base, in that order; junction bases with no gene match: 7. CDR3 length: 15 amino acids. The germline CDR1 and CDR2 sequences are LNHDA and SQIVND (reference sequence). The CDR3 DNA is TGTGCCAGTAGTGTCCGGGACAGACAGAACACTGAAGCTTTCTTT. Protein: CASSVRDRQNTEAFF.

The chain employs TRBV30 and TRBJ1-4; D remains unclear. The V end was cut by 3 bases, the J end by 13 bases, with 15 bases between. The CDR3 spans 12 residues. CDR1 is GTSNPN, CDR2 SVGIG, per germline (reference sequence). The CDR3 sequence is CAWRASSKGLFF. For the CDR3, the DNA is TGTGCCTGGAGGGCGTCCTCTAAGGGACTGTTTTTT.

The rearrangement joins TRBV20-1 to TRBJ1-1; 10 nucleotides agree with TRBD1. The germline CDR1 and CDR2 sequences are DFQATT and SNEGSKA (reference sequence). The V and J ends lost 2 bases and 1 base, in that order; junction bases with no gene match: 1. This CDR3 has 14 amino acids. The CDR3 DNA sequence: TGCAGTGCTAGAAGGACAGGGGGGAACACTGAAGCTTTCTTT. Translation gives CSARRTGGNTEAFF.

The genes are TRBV7-2 and TRBJ1-5; D is ambiguous. The germline CDR1 and CDR2 sequences are SGHTA and FQGNSA. Deletions cut 4 bases from V and 7 bases from J, with 8 bases between. This CDR3 comprises 12 residues. Here the CDR3 DNA reads TGTGCCAGCAGCTCCCGCGGGCAGCCCCAGCATTTT. This gives the protein CASSSRGQPQHF.